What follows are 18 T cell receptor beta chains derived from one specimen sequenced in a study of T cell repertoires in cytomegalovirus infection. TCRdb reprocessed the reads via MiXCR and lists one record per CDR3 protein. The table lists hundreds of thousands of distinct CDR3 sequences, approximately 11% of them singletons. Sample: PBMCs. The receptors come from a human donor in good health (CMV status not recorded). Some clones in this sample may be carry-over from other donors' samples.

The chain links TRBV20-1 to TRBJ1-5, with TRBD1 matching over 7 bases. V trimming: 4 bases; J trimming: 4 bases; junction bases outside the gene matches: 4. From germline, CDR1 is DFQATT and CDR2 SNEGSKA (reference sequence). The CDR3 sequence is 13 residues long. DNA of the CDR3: TGCAGTGCTATAAGACAGGGTAATCAGCCCCAGCATTTT. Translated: CSAIRQGNQPQHF.

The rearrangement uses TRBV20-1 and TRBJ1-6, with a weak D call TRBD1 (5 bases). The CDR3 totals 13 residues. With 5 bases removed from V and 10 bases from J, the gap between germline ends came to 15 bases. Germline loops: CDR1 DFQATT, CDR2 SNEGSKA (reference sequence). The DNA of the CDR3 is TGCAGTGCTCGAGGGAGGGGCAGATCACCCCTCCACTTT. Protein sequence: CSARGRGRSPLHF.

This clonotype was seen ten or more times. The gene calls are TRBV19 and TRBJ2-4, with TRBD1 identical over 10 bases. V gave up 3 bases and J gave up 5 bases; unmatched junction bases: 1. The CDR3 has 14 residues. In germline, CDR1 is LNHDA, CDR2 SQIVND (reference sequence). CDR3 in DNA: TGTGCCAGTAGTATGGGGACAGGGGAAAACATTCAGTACTTC. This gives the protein CASSMGTGENIQYF. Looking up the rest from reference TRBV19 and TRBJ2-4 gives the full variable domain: DGGITQSPKYLFRKEGQNVTLSCEQNLNHDAMYWYRQDPGQGLRLIYYSQIVNDFQKGDIAEGYSVSREKKESFPLTVTSAQKNPTAFYLCASSMGTGENIQYFGAGTRLSVL.

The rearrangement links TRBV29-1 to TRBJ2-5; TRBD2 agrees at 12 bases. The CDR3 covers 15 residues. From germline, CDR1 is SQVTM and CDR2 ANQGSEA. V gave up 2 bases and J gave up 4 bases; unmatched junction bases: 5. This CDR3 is CSVESSGRAIETQYF. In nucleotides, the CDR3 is TGCAGCGTTGAATCTAGCGGGAGGGCTATAGAGACCCAGTACTTC.

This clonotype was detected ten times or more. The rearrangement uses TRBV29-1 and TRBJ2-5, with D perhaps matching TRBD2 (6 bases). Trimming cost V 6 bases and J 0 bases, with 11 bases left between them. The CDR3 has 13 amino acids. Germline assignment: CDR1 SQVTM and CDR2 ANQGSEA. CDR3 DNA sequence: TGCAGCGTCCCGGAGGGGAACCAAGAGACCCAGTACTTC. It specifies CSVPEGNQETQYF.

CDR3 residues: CSALTSTEAFF. The CDR3 DNA reads TGCAGCGCCCTAACAAGCACTGAAGCTTTCTTT. The rearrangement uses TRBV29-1 and TRBJ1-1; D gene uncertain. Trimming removed 7 bases from V and 4 bases from J, with 10 bases in between. The CDR3 is 11 residues long. CDR1 is SQVTM, CDR2 ANQGSEA, per germline.

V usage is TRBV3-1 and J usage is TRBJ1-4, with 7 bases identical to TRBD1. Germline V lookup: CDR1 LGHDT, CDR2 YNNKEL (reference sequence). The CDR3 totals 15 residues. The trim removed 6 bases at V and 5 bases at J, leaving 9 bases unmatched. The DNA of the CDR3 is TGTGCCAGCAGTCGAGGGGGCACCTACAATGAAAAACTGTTTTTT. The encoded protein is CASSRGGTYNEKLFF.

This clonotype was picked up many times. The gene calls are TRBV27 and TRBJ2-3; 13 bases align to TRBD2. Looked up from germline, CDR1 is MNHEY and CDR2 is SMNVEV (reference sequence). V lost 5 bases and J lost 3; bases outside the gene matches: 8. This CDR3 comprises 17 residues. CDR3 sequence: CASSPGTSGIWTDTQYF. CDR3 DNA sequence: TGTGCCAGCAGTCCGGGGACTAGCGGGATTTGGACAGATACGCAGTATTTT.

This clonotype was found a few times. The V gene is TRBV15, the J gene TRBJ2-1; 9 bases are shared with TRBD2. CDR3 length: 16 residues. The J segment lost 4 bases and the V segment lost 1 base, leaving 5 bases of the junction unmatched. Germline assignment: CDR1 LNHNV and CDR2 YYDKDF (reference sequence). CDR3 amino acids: CATSRAKTSGYNEQFF. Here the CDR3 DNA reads TGTGCCACCAGCAGAGCAAAGACTAGCGGATACAATGAGCAGTTCTTC.

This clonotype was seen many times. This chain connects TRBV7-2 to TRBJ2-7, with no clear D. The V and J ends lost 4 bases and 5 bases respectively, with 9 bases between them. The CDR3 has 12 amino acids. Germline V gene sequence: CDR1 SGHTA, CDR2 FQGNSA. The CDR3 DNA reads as TGTGCCAGCAGCTCAGGTGGCCACGAGCAGTACTTC. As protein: CASSSGGHEQYF. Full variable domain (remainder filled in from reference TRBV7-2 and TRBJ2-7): GAGVSQSPSNKVTEKGKDVELRCDPISGHTALYWYRQSLGQGLEFLIYFQGNSAPDKSGLPSDRFSAERTGGSVSTLTIQRTQQEDSAVYLCASSSGGHEQYFGPGTRLTVT.

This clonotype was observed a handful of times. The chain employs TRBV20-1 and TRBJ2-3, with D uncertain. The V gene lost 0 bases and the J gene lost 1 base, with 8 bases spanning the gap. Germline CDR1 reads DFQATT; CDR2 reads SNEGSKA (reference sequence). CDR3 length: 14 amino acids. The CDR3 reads CSARDRTGTDTQYF. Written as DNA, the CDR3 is TGCAGTGCTAGAGATCGAACGGGCACAGATACGCAGTATTTT.

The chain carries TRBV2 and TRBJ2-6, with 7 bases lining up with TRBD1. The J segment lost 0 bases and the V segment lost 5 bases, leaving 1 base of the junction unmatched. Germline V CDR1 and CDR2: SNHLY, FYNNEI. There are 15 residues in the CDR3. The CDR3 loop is CASSTGVSGANVLTF. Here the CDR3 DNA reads TGTGCCAGCAGTACAGGGGTCTCTGGGGCCAACGTCCTGACTTTC.

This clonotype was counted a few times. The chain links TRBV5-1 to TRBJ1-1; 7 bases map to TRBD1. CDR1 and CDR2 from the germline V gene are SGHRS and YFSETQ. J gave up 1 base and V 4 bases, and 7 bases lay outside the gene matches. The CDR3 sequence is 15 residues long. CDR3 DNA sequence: TGCGCCAGCAGCCCTCTAGGGACAGCGAACACTGAAGCTTTCTTT. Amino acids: CASSPLGTANTEAFF.

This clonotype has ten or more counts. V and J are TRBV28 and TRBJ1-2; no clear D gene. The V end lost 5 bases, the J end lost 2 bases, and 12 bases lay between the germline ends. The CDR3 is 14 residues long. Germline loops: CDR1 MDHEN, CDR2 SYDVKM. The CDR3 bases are TGTGCCAGCAGTGTTGGACCGGGAAACTATGGCTACACCTTC. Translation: CASSVGPGNYGYTF.

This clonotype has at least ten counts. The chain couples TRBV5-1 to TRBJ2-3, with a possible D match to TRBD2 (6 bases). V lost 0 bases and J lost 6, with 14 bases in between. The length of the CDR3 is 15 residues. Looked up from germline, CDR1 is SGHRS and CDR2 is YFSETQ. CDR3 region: CASSLAIAGRDTQYF. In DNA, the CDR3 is TGCGCCAGCAGCTTGGCCATTGCAGGGAGGGATACGCAGTATTTT.

CDR3 in DNA: TGTGCCAGCAGCCAAGAAGTAGGAGGGTACACTGAAGCTTTCTTT. Encoded protein: CASSQEVGGYTEAFF. The rearrangement joins TRBV4-2 to TRBJ1-1; D is unresolved. This CDR3 is built from 15 residues. Germline assignment: CDR1 LGHNA and CDR2 YNFKEQ. Trimming removed 0 bases from V and 3 bases from J, with 11 bases in between.

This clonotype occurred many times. The CDR3 bases are TGTGCCAGCAGCTTAAAGGGGGGCCTATACGAGCAGTACTTC. It translates to CASSLKGGLYEQYF. The rearrangement uses TRBV7-3 and TRBJ2-7; D is tentatively TRBD1 or TRBD2 (6 bases each). Trimming cost V 1 base and J 4 bases, with 11 bases left between them. The CDR3 length is 14 residues. Germline V gene lookup returns CDR1 SGHTA and CDR2 FQGTGA.

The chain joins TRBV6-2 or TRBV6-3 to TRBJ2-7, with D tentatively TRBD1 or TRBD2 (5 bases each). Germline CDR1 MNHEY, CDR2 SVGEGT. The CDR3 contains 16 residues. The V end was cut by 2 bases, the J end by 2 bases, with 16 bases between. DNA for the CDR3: TGTGCCAGCAGTTACGCATCCACGGGGCCTACCTACGAGCAGTACTTC. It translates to CASSYASTGPTYEQYF.